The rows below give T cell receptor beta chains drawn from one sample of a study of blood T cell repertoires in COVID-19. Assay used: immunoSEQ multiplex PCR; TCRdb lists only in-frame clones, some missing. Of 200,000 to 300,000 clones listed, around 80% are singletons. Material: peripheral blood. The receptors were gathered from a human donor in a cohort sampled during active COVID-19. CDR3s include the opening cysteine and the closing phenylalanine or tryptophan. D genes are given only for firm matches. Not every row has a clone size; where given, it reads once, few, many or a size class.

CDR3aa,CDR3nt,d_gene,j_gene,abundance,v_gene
CASSFGQGAHYEQYF,TGTGCCAGCAGCTTCGGACAGGGGGCCCATTACGAGCAGTACTTC,TRBD1,TRBJ2-7,NA,TRBV7-3
CASSQQGGYGYTF,TGTGCCAGCAGTCAACAGGGGGGCTATGGCTACACCTTC,TRBD1,TRBJ1-2,NA,TRBV12-3/TRBV12-4
CASSLNFREETQYF,TGTGCCAGCAGTCTAAACTTCAGGGAAGAGACCCAGTACTTC,NA,TRBJ2-5,NA,TRBV27
CASSQGGGRGPTLYNEQFF,TGCGCCAGCAGCCAAGGGGGGGGAAGGGGCCCCACCCTTTACAATGAGCAGTTCTTC,TRBD2,TRBJ2-1,NA,TRBV4-1
CASSDGAANTGELFF,TGTGCCAGCAGCGACGGAGCGGCGAACACCGGGGAGCTGTTTTTT,NA,TRBJ2-2,NA,TRBV21-1
CASSGIRVGGGEQYF,TGTGCCAGTAGTGGAATCAGGGTTGGCGGTGGCGAGCAGTACTTC,NA,TRBJ2-7,once,TRBV19
CASNPVFNQPQHF,TGTGCCAGTAATCCAGTCTTCAATCAGCCCCAGCATTTT,NA,TRBJ1-5,NA,TRBV6-5
CASSPGTAEKLFF,TGTGCCAGCTCACCGGGGACAGCTGAAAAACTGTTTTTT,TRBD1,TRBJ1-4,once,TRBV18
CASSQGGTDTQYF,TGTGCCAGCAGCCAAGGAGGGACAGATACGCAGTATTTT,NA,TRBJ2-3,NA,TRBV3-1/TRBV3-2
CASSAPGLAGGEQFF,TGTGCCAGCAGCGCCCCCGGACTAGCTGGCGGTGAGCAGTTCTTC,TRBD2,TRBJ2-1,NA,TRBV9
CATSRDKGASYEQYF,TGTGCCACCAGCAGAGACAAGGGGGCGTCCTACGAGCAGTACTTC,TRBD1,TRBJ2-7,NA,TRBV15
CASSNGQKNIQYF,TGTGCCAGTAGTAACGGACAGAAAAACATTCAGTACTTC,NA,TRBJ2-4,NA,TRBV19
CASSQGGLAGGVRAKNIQYF,TGCGCCAGCAGCCAAGGAGGGCTAGCGGGGGGGGTTAGGGCCAAAAACATTCAGTACTTC,TRBD2,TRBJ2-4,NA,TRBV4-1
CASQRQGNGELFF,TGTGCCAGCCAGCGACAGGGGAACGGGGAGCTGTTTTTT,TRBD1,TRBJ2-2,NA,TRBV12-3/TRBV12-4
CASGSETSGNTIYF,TGTGCCAGCGGGTCGGAGACCTCTGGAAACACCATATATTTT,NA,TRBJ1-3,NA,TRBV19
CAISPGRAHEQYF,TGTGCCATCAGCCCCGGGAGGGCCCACGAGCAGTACTTC,TRBD2,TRBJ2-7,NA,TRBV10-3
CASSLAFGRFSYEQYF,TGTGCCAGCAGCTTAGCGTTCGGCAGGTTCTCCTACGAGCAGTACTTC,NA,TRBJ2-7,NA,TRBV7-9
CASSPLTATYGYTF,TGTGCCAGCAGTCCCCTGACTGCCACTTATGGCTACACCTTC,NA,TRBJ1-2,once,TRBV28
CASSPAGGTNEKLFF,TGTGCCAGCTCACCCGCAGGGGGTACAAATGAAAAACTGTTTTTT,TRBD1,TRBJ1-4,once,TRBV18
CASSYDRPYEQYF,TGCGCCAGCAGCTACGACAGGCCCTACGAGCAGTACTTC,NA,TRBJ2-7,NA,TRBV7-2
CASSFFRDRESGELFF,TGTGCCAGCAGCTTCTTCCGGGACAGGGAATCCGGGGAGCTGTTTTTT,TRBD1,TRBJ2-2,NA,TRBV14
CASSQGSGPQHF,TGCGCCAGCAGCCAAGGCTCCGGGCCCCAGCATTTT,NA,TRBJ1-5,NA,TRBV4-1
CASSPDRSSYEQYF,TGTGCCAGCAGCCCTGACAGGAGCTCCTACGAGCAGTACTTC,NA,TRBJ2-7,NA,TRBV7-9
CATLEHRGSNQPQHF,TGTGCCACCCTTGAGCACAGGGGAAGCAATCAGCCCCAGCATTTT,TRBD1,TRBJ1-5,NA,TRBV19
CATSDTRGNKNIQYF,TGTGCCACCAGTGACACGAGGGGGAACAAAAACATTCAGTACTTC,NA,TRBJ2-4,NA,TRBV24-1
CATLDRSSYEQYF,TGTGCCACCCTCGACAGAAGCTCCTACGAGCAGTACTTC,NA,TRBJ2-7,NA,TRBV19
CASSPYSGVPDTQYF,TGTGCCAGCAGCCCCTACTCGGGGGTCCCAGATACGCAGTATTTT,NA,TRBJ2-3,NA,TRBV9
CASSTNRQPLGTEAFF,TGTGCCAGCAGCACCAATAGACAGCCCTTAGGTACTGAAGCTTTCTTT,NA,TRBJ1-1,NA,TRBV6-2/TRBV6-3
CASSSLTSIGNEQFF,TGTGCCAGCAGCTCGTTGACGAGCATCGGGAATGAGCAGTTCTTC,NA,TRBJ2-1,NA,TRBV9